Following are 32 T cell receptor beta chains from one sample sequenced in a study of CD8+ T cells in alopecia areata (dated by TCRdb to the late 2010s). Receptors were amplified or captured by the immunoSEQ multiplex PCR assay. RNA was extracted from all samples and reverse transcribed into cDNA as template for TCR sequencing. TCRdb holds this immuneACCESS table with in-frame rearrangements only. Some clones are missing; in checked studies, unresolved V genes explain under half, and the rest has no known cause. The sample table shows about 160,000 clones, and 47% are seen once. The ten largest clones capture about 6.4% of the sample. The sequenced material came from CD4+ T cells sorted from blood. All receptors derive from a human donor with alopecia areata.

This clone showed up just a few times. The V gene is TRBV5-1, the J gene TRBJ1-1; D unclear. In germline, CDR1 is SGHRS, CDR2 YFSETQ. CDR3 size: 11 residues. Trimming shortened V by 5 bases and J by 3 bases, and 5 bases separated the two germline ends. DNA of the CDR3: TGCGCCAGCAGGGTGGACACTGAAGCTTTCTTT. Amino acids: CASRVDTEAFF.

This chain links TRBV27 with TRBJ2-4; a weak D match, TRBD1 (6 bases). CDR1 and CDR2 from the germline V gene are MNHEY and SMNVEV (reference sequence). There are 15 residues in the CDR3. V was clipped by 6 bases and J by 6 bases, with 18 bases between them. CDR3 in amino acids: CASSYTGISGNIQYF. CDR3 DNA sequence: TGTGCCAGCAGCTATACAGGGATTTCGGGAAACATTCAGTACTTC.

V usage is TRBV29-1 and J usage is TRBJ1-1; 8 positions match TRBD1. V was clipped by 8 bases and J by 6 bases; unmatched bases: 8. CDR3 length: 12 residues. Looked up from germline, CDR1 is SQVTM and CDR2 is ANQGSEA. CDR3 bases: TGCAGCACCAACAGGGGGATGGCTGAAGCTTTCTTT. It is translated as CSTNRGMAEAFF.

Of note for this clone: The sample has other DNA sequences that encode this CDR3 too. The rearrangement joins TRBV6-5 to TRBJ1-2; 8 bases are a match to TRBD1. Germline CDR1 is MNHEY and CDR2 is SVGAGI. V gave up 0 bases and J gave up 2 bases; unmatched junction bases: 2. The CDR3 extends over 15 amino acids. CDR3 in amino acids: CASSYSRDRNYGYTF. The CDR3 DNA reads TGTGCCAGCAGTTACTCGCGGGACAGGAACTATGGCTACACCTTC.

A single count supports this clone. V is TRBV5-4 and J is TRBJ2-1, with D unresolved. Per the germline V gene, CDR1 is SGHNT and CDR2 is YYREEE (reference sequence). CDR3 length: 13 residues. Trimming cost V 5 bases and J 4 bases, with 10 bases left between them. The CDR3 region has the DNA TGTGCCAGCAGTGTGGAACAGTACAATGAGCAGTTCTTC. It yields the protein CASSVEQYNEQFF. Complete variable domain (other parts from reference TRBV5-4 and TRBJ2-1): ETGVTQSPTHLIKTRGQQVTLRCSSQSGHNTVSWYQQALGQGPQFIFQYYREEENGRGNFPPRFSGLQFPNYSSELNVNALELDDSALYLCASSVEQYNEQFFGPGTRLTVL.

This rearrangement joins TRBV30 to TRBJ2-2; D might be TRBD2 (5 bases). CDR1 is GTSNPN and CDR2 is SVGIG in the germline V gene (reference sequence). This CDR3 region has 14 residues. V was cut by 0 bases and J by 5 bases, with 10 bases left in between. The CDR3 region is CAWSVRGRTGELFF. Written as DNA, the CDR3 is TGTGCCTGGAGTGTCCGGGGAAGAACCGGGGAGCTGTTTTTT.

This clone has more than one count but fewer than ten. The V gene is TRBV5-1, the J gene TRBJ2-7; TRBD1 matches 7 bases. Trimming removed 0 bases from V and 1 base from J; junction bases left unmatched: 4. Germline CDR1 reads SGHRS; CDR2 reads YFSETQ. This CDR3 contains 15 residues. The DNA for the CDR3 is TGCGCCAGCAGCTTGGGTCAGGACAGGTCCTACGAGCAGTACTTC. Translating it yields CASSLGQDRSYEQYF.

This clone has just one count. The V call is TRBV29-1, the J call TRBJ2-7; 9 bases agree with TRBD1. Trimming removed 6 bases from V and 4 bases from J; junction bases left unmatched: 7. CDR1 and CDR2 (germline): SQVTM, ANQGSEA. This CDR3 has 13 residues. Written as DNA, the CDR3 is TGCAGCGTGGGACAGGGAGAGGGTTACGAGCAGTACTTC. It specifies CSVGQGEGYEQYF.

The chain combines TRBV30 with TRBJ2-1; tentatively, D is TRBD1 or TRBD2 (5 bases each). The V and J ends lost 0 bases and 10 bases respectively, with 16 bases between them. CDR3 size: 14 residues. The germline V gene encodes CDR1 GTSNPN and CDR2 SVGIG (reference sequence). The CDR3 nucleotides are TGTGCCTGGAGTGTATACGGGGCCCGCCGAGAGCAGTTCTTC. This codes for CAWSVYGARREQFF.

V usage is TRBV27 and J usage is TRBJ2-3, with D maybe TRBD2 (5 bases). CDR1 and CDR2 from the germline V gene are MNHEY and SMNVEV (reference sequence). Trimming stripped 2 bases from V and 6 bases from J, with 12 bases between. The CDR3 sequence is 14 residues long. CDR3 sequence (DNA): TGTGCCAGCAGTTTACTCCCTAGCCCCGATACGCAGTATTTT. This encodes CASSLLPSPDTQYF.

V gene TRBV6-6 combines with J gene TRBJ2-1, with D perhaps matching TRBD2 (6 bases). This CDR3 is 12 amino acids long. Germline values: CDR1 MNHNY, CDR2 SVGAGI (reference sequence). V lost 10 bases and J 3 bases, leaving 10 bases between the germline ends. CDR3 sequence: CATSGHYNEQFF. As DNA, the CDR3 is TGTGCCACAAGCGGGCACTACAATGAGCAGTTCTTC.

This clone has more than one count but fewer than ten. The J gene is TRBJ2-3, the V gene TRBV6-5; unclear D gene. The germline V gene encodes CDR1 MNHEY and CDR2 SVGAGI. The CDR3 covers 14 residues. The ends were cut back, 2 bases at V and 3 bases at J, with 9 bases in the middle. The DNA of the CDR3 is TGTGCCAGCAGTTACGCACTAAGGACAGATACGCAGTATTTT. Protein: CASSYALRTDTQYF.

This clone was detected a few times. The chain is built from TRBV11-2 and TRBJ2-3, with D unclear. The CDR3 contains 13 residues. In germline, CDR1 is SGHAT, CDR2 FQNNGV. The ends were cut back, 1 base at V and 5 bases at J, with 7 bases in the middle. The CDR3 coding sequence is TGTGCCAGCAGCTTAGGGACCGAAGATACGCAGTATTTT. Its translation: CASSLGTEDTQYF.

The chain combines TRBV27 with TRBJ1-5; no clear D gene. Trimming cost V 2 bases and J 10 bases, with 9 bases left between them. The CDR3 runs to 12 residues. Germline CDR1 is MNHEY and CDR2 is SMNVEV (reference sequence). Here the CDR3 reads CASSLPGGPQHF. The CDR3 DNA follows: TGTGCCAGCAGTTTACCGGGAGGTCCCCAGCATTTT.

The chain links TRBV5-1 to TRBJ2-2, with 9 nucleotides matching TRBD1. CDR3 length: 15 residues. V was pared by 4 bases and J by 7 bases, with 8 bases of the junction left unmatched. CDR1 SGHRS and CDR2 YFSETQ come from the germline V gene. The CDR3 here is CASSPNTGGSGELFF. The CDR3 DNA reads TGCGCCAGCAGCCCGAATACAGGGGGCAGCGGGGAGCTGTTTTTT.

This clone was counted a few times. The chain carries TRBV4-1 and TRBJ2-1, with D possibly matching TRBD2 (7 bases). Trimming removed 0 bases from V and 8 bases from J, with 20 bases in between. This CDR3 is built from 17 residues. In germline, CDR1 is MGHRA, CDR2 YSYEKL. The CDR3 coding sequence is TGCGCCAGCAGCCAAGATCAGGTCGGGGGGCGACGAGATGAGCAGTTCTTC. Translated, it gives CASSQDQVGGRRDEQFF.

The DNA of the CDR3 is TGTGCCAGCAGCCGGACCCTCTACGAGCAGTACTTC. Translation gives CASSRTLYEQYF. The chain recombines TRBV7-2 with TRBJ2-7; D is undetermined. V was shortened by 5 bases and J by 3 bases, with 8 bases between the two germline ends. The CDR3 loop spans 12 amino acids. Looked up from germline, CDR1 is SGHTA and CDR2 is FQGNSA. The full variable domain, with the rest looked up from reference TRBV7-2 and TRBJ2-7, is GAGVSQSPSNKVTEKGKDVELRCDPISGHTALYWYRQSLGQGLEFLIYFQGNSAPDKSGLPSDRFSAERTGGSVSTLTIQRTQQEDSAVYLCASSRTLYEQYFGPGTRLTVT.

This clone has only a few counts. The V gene is TRBV4-1, the J gene TRBJ1-5; D unresolved. CDR3 length equals 14 residues. CDR1 is MGHRA and CDR2 is YSYEKL in the germline V gene. With 2 bases removed from V and 3 bases from J, the gap between germline ends came to 8 bases. The CDR3: CASSQIQLNQPQHF. As DNA, the CDR3 is TGCGCCAGCAGCCAAATTCAGCTCAATCAGCCCCAGCATTTT.

The rearrangement links TRBV29-1 to TRBJ1-2; 8 bases line up with TRBD1. Trimming cost V 0 bases and J 6 bases; bases outside gene matches: 6. Germline V gives CDR1 SQVTM, CDR2 ANQGSEA. The CDR3 loop spans 14 amino acids. The CDR3 here is CSVEDGQGANGYTF. The DNA for the CDR3 is TGCAGCGTTGAAGATGGTCAGGGGGCGAATGGCTACACCTTC.

The chain couples TRBV5-1 to TRBJ1-1; 11 nucleotides line up with TRBD1. The junction had 4 bases not matched to a gene; V was cut back by 4 bases and J by 5 bases. CDR1 SGHRS and CDR2 YFSETQ come from the germline V gene. This CDR3 comprises 14 residues. The CDR3 sequence is CASSPGQGETEAFF. CDR3 coding DNA: TGCGCCAGCAGCCCGGGACAGGGGGAGACTGAAGCTTTCTTT. Combining the CDR3 with reference TRBV5-1 and TRBJ1-1 gives the whole variable domain KAGVTQTPRYLIKTRGQQVTLSCSPISGHRSVSWYQQTPGQGLQFLFEYFSETQRNKGNFPGRFSGRQFSNSRSEMNVSTLELGDSALYLCASSPGQGETEAFFGQGTRLTVV.

The chain uses TRBV5-1 and TRBJ2-7; a weak D match, TRBD2 (5 bases). V lost 4 bases and J 1 base, leaving 15 bases between the germline ends. CDR1 and CDR2 from the germline V gene are SGHRS and YFSETQ. The CDR3 is made up of 15 amino acids. CDR3 in DNA: TGCGCCAGCAGCGGGGAGTCGAGAGGATCCTACGAGCAGTACTTC. It is translated as CASSGESRGSYEQYF.

This clone occurred a few times. V and J are TRBV29-1 and TRBJ1-2; TRBD1 matches at 8 bases. The trim removed 4 bases at V and 8 bases at J, leaving 9 bases unmatched. The germline V gene has CDR1 SQVTM and CDR2 ANQGSEA. The CDR3 is made up of 13 amino acids. The CDR3: CSVAGQGAGGYTF. The CDR3 bases are TGCAGCGTTGCTGGGCAGGGGGCCGGGGGCTACACCTTC. The full variable domain, in which reference TRBV29-1 and TRBJ1-2 provide the parts outside the CDR3, is SAVISQKPSRDICQRGTSLTIQCQVDSQVTMMFWYRQQPGQSLTLIATANQGSEATYESGFVIDKFPISRPNLTFSTLTVSNMSPEDSSIYLCSVAGQGAGGYTFGSGTRLTVV.

V is TRBV30 and J is TRBJ1-2; no firm D call. The CDR3 runs to 13 residues. Germline-derived CDR1 and CDR2 are GTSNPN and SVGIG (reference sequence). Trimming stripped 0 bases from V and 8 bases from J, with 13 bases between. The CDR3 loop is CAWSVLANGGYTF. CDR3 DNA: TGTGCCTGGAGTGTACTCGCAAATGGAGGCTACACCTTC.

The V call is TRBV5-1, the J call TRBJ2-3; 10 nucleotides line up with TRBD1. Germline V gene lookup returns CDR1 SGHRS and CDR2 YFSETQ. The ends lost 4 bases at V and 5 bases at J; junction bases unmatched: 4. The CDR3 is made up of 14 amino acids. For the CDR3, the DNA is TGCGCCAGCAGCGCCGGACAGGGGGGAGATACGCAGTATTTT. Translating gives CASSAGQGGDTQYF.

This clone was counted only a few times. This chain connects TRBV5-6 to TRBJ2-5; D is perhaps TRBD2 (6 bases). Trimming cost V 4 bases and J 1 base, with 17 bases left between them. There are 16 residues in the CDR3. The V gene's germline CDR1 is SGHDT and CDR2 YYEEEE. CDR3 sequence reads: CASSGGPVAAQETQYF. The CDR3, as DNA: TGTGCCAGCAGCGGCGGGCCCGTAGCGGCCCAAGAGACCCAGTACTTC.

The V call is TRBV6-5, the J call TRBJ2-7, with 13 positions matching TRBD2. Losses at the gene ends were 6 bases for V and 4 bases for J; bases not matched to a gene: 6. CDR3 length equals 15 residues. The germline V gene has CDR1 MNHEY and CDR2 SVGAGI. This CDR3 is CASRSGLAGEYEQYF. The CDR3 coding sequence is TGTGCCAGCAGATCCGGACTAGCGGGAGAGTACGAGCAGTACTTC.

V and J are TRBV5-1 and TRBJ2-4, with D perhaps assigned TRBD1 or TRBD2 (5 bases each). Trimming left V 1 base short and J 7 bases short, with 9 bases between. The CDR3 spans 13 residues. Germline V gene data show CDR1 as SGHRS and CDR2 as YFSETQ. Here the CDR3 reads CASSLTRENIQYF. CDR3 coding DNA: TGCGCCAGCAGCTTGACCAGGGAGAACATTCAGTACTTC.

The rearrangement links TRBV9 to TRBJ2-1, with TRBD1 matching over 8 bases. From germline, CDR1 is SGDLS and CDR2 YYNGEE. This CDR3 has 16 residues. The J segment lost 3 bases and the V segment lost 0 bases, leaving 5 bases of the junction unmatched. Here the CDR3 DNA reads TGTGCCAGCAGCGTAGCTAGGACAGGGCTCTACAATGAGCAGTTCTTC. It codes for CASSVARTGLYNEQFF.

This clone showed up just a few times. The chain couples TRBV29-1 to TRBJ1-2; D unclear. Looked up from germline, CDR1 is SQVTM and CDR2 is ANQGSEA. Trimming stripped 4 bases from V and 4 bases from J, with 13 bases between. The CDR3 loop spans 13 amino acids. The CDR3 is CSVGVGEIYGYTF. In nucleotides, the CDR3 is TGCAGCGTTGGGGTGGGAGAGATCTATGGCTACACCTTC.

The chain couples TRBV29-1 to TRBJ1-2; D unclear. CDR1 and CDR2 (germline): SQVTM, ANQGSEA. Trimming stripped 6 bases from V and 4 bases from J, with 12 bases between. This CDR3 comprises 12 residues. In DNA form, the CDR3 reads TGCAGCGTAGAGGGTCTTTCCTATGGCTACACCTTC. Translated: CSVEGLSYGYTF.

J is TRBJ2-7 and V is TRBV18; TRBD1 aligns across 10 bases. This CDR3 has 14 residues. Trimming took 3 bases from V and 6 from J; bases not matched to a gene: 5. Looked up from germline, CDR1 is KGHSH and CDR2 is LQKENI. The CDR3 DNA is TGTGCCAGCTCACCGGGACAGGGGATACGCGAGCAGTACTTC. The encoded protein is CASSPGQGIREQYF.

The chain recombines TRBV7-9 with TRBJ1-5; D call uncertain. Germline loops: CDR1 SEHNR, CDR2 FQNEAQ (reference sequence). This CDR3 contains 15 residues. Trimming left V 1 base short and J 5 bases short, with 12 bases between. The CDR3: CASSLGPGRYQPQHF. The CDR3 nucleotides are TGTGCCAGCAGCTTAGGCCCCGGTCGTTATCAGCCCCAGCATTTT. Together with reference TRBV7-9 and TRBJ1-5, the CDR3 gives the full variable domain: DTGVSQNPRHKITKRGQNVTFRCDPISEHNRLYWYRQTLGQGPEFLTYFQNEAQLEKSRLLSDRFSAERPKGSFSTLEIQRTEQGDSAMYLCASSLGPGRYQPQHFGDGTRLSIL.